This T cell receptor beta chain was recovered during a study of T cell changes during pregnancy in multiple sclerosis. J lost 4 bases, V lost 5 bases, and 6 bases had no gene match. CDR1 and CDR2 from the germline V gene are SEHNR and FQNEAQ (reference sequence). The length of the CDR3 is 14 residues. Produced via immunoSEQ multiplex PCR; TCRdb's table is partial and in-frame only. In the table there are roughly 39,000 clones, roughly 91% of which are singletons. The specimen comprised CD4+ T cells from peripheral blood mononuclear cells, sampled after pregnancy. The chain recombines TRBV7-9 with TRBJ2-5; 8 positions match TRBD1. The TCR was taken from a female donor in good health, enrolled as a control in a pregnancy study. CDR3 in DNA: TGTGCCAGCAGCCCCGGGACAGGTGGAGAGACCCAGTACTTC. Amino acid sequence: CASSPGTGGETQYF.